These 26 T cell receptor beta chains came from one sample sequenced in a study of blood T cell repertoires in COVID-19. Clones were sequenced by immunoSEQ multiplex PCR, and TCRdb holds only the in-frame ones, with some missing. There are approximately 70,000 clones in the sample; more than 70% occur only once, and roughly 32% lies in the top ten. Sequencing input: peripheral blood. These receptors were taken from a woman older than 75 with active or convalescent COVID-19.

The chain carries TRBV5-1 and TRBJ2-1; the D gene is possibly TRBD2 (5 bases). Germline-derived CDR1 and CDR2 are SGHRS and YFSETQ. The CDR3 is made up of 15 amino acids. Trimming removed 0 bases from V and 7 bases from J, with 14 bases in between. This chain's CDR3 is CASSLAPPSGNEQFF. The CDR3 nucleotides are TGCGCCAGCAGCTTGGCTCCCCCTTCGGGGAATGAGCAGTTCTTC. Filled out from reference TRBV5-1 and TRBJ2-1, the complete variable domain reads KAGVTQTPRYLIKTRGQQVTLSCSPISGHRSVSWYQQTPGQGLQFLFEYFSETQRNKGNFPGRFSGRQFSNSRSEMNVSTLELGDSALYLCASSLAPPSGNEQFFGPGTRLTVL.

CDR3 DNA sequence: TGTGCCTGGGGCGCAACTAATGAAAAACTGTTTTTT. The encoded protein is CAWGATNEKLFF. This chain joins TRBV30 and TRBJ1-4; D is uncertain. The CDR3 loop spans 12 amino acids. Between the trimmed V and J ends, which lost 5 bases and 0 bases, there was a span of 4 bases. Germline lookup yields CDR1 GTSNPN and CDR2 SVGIG (reference sequence).

This clone is a singleton in its sample. V gene TRBV27 combines with J gene TRBJ1-1, with D uncertain. Germline V gene sequence: CDR1 MNHEY, CDR2 SMNVEV (reference sequence). Trimming took off 4 bases at V and 4 bases at J, with 13 bases between the two ends. The CDR3 is 14 residues long. The CDR3 region is CASSYGIGSTEAFF. CDR3 nucleotide sequence: TGTGCCAGCAGTTACGGGATAGGGAGCACTGAAGCTTTCTTT.

The CDR3: CASSPGQVDQPQHF. The CDR3 DNA reads TGTGCCAGCTCACCGGGCCAGGTCGATCAGCCCCAGCATTTT. This sequence joins TRBV18 and TRBJ1-5; no definite D call. The CDR3 is made up of 14 amino acids. V was clipped by 3 bases and J by 5 bases, with 11 bases between them. Germline loops: CDR1 KGHSH, CDR2 LQKENI.

V and J are TRBV6-5 and TRBJ1-2, with a weak D call TRBD1 (6 bases). The CDR3 totals 14 residues. From germline, CDR1 is MNHEY and CDR2 SVGAGI. The ends were cut back, 5 bases at V and 6 bases at J, with 16 bases in the middle. The CDR3 sequence: CASSTVRQANGYTF. CDR3 in DNA: TGTGCCAGCAGTACCGTACGACAGGCGAATGGCTACACCTTC.

The J gene is TRBJ1-3, the V gene TRBV11-3; the D is unclear. Germline CDR1 and CDR2: SGHNT and YENEEA. Deletions cut 1 base from V and 2 bases from J, with 6 bases between. CDR3 length: 14 amino acids. Here the CDR3 reads CASSLGSAGNTIYF. For the CDR3, the DNA is TGTGCCAGCAGCTTAGGGTCGGCTGGAAACACCATATATTTT.

The chain links TRBV7-9 to TRBJ2-5; D possibly corresponds to TRBD2 (5 bases). The CDR3 spans 14 residues. The germline V gene encodes CDR1 SEHNR and CDR2 FQNEAQ (reference sequence). The V and J ends lost 4 bases and 5 bases respectively, with 14 bases between them. CDR3 nucleotide sequence: TGTGCCAGCAGCTGGACTTCGGGGTTGGAGACCCAGTACTTC. Translation gives CASSWTSGLETQYF. Full variable domain (outside the CDR3, taken from reference TRBV7-9 and TRBJ2-5): DTGVSQNPRHKITKRGQNVTFRCDPISEHNRLYWYRQTLGQGPEFLTYFQNEAQLEKSRLLSDRFSAERPKGSFSTLEIQRTEQGDSAMYLCASSWTSGLETQYFGPGTRLLVL.

In DNA form, the CDR3 reads TGTGCCATCAGAGCCGCCGGGGATGAGCAGTTCTTC. It codes for CAIRAAGDEQFF. The chain has TRBV10-3 and TRBJ2-1; a weak D match, TRBD2 (5 bases). The CDR3 covers 12 residues. Trimming removed 6 bases at V and 8 bases at J, with 11 bases between. CDR1 is ENHRY and CDR2 is SYGVKD in the germline V gene.

The chain employs TRBV6-5 and TRBJ1-6; D might be TRBD1 (6 bases). This CDR3 spans 14 amino acids. Germline V CDR1 and CDR2: MNHEY, SVGAGI. The V gene lost 6 bases and the J gene lost 10 bases, with 16 bases spanning the gap. For the CDR3, the DNA is TGTGCCAGCAGCCCACAGGGCGCTTACTCACCCCTCCACTTT. Translating it yields CASSPQGAYSPLHF.

The chain couples TRBV9 to TRBJ1-4, with D uncertain. Germline loops: CDR1 SGDLS, CDR2 YYNGEE. CDR3 length equals 15 residues. The V and J ends lost 0 bases and 4 bases respectively, with 10 bases between them. The DNA for the CDR3 is TGTGCCAGCAGCGTAGGGACTTCGGATAATGAAAAACTGTTTTTT. It translates to CASSVGTSDNEKLFF.

Regarding this clone: Other nucleotide sequences from this sample produce the same CDR3. V is TRBV19 and J is TRBJ1-1, with D perhaps TRBD1 (5 bases). Deletions cut 3 bases from V and 4 bases from J, with 9 bases between. From germline, CDR1 is LNHDA and CDR2 SQIVND (reference sequence). The CDR3 consists of 13 residues. The CDR3 sequence: CASSIQGSTEAFF. Written as DNA, the CDR3 is TGTGCCAGTAGTATTCAGGGTAGCACTGAAGCTTTCTTT.

This chain connects TRBV4-3 to TRBJ1-2; D uncertain. Germline CDR1 reads LGHNA; CDR2 reads YSLEER. The CDR3 length is 14 residues. V lost 4 bases to trimming and J lost 1 base, with 10 bases between them. Written as DNA, the CDR3 is TGCGCCAGCAGCCCCTCTCGGGGTAACTATGGCTACACCTTC. Encoded protein: CASSPSRGNYGYTF.

In DNA, the CDR3 is TGTGCCAGCAGCCACCTAGTAGCACTCTATGGCTACACCTTC. This translates into CASSHLVALYGYTF. V and J are TRBV7-6 and TRBJ1-2, with D unclear. The CDR3 is 14 residues long. The ends were cut back, 5 bases at V and 4 bases at J, with 14 bases in the middle. The germline gives CDR1 SGHVS, CDR2 FNYEAQ.

The chain has TRBV4-3 and TRBJ1-2; TRBD1 is a possible D gene (5 bases). This CDR3 has 14 residues. Trimming shortened V by 0 bases and J by 8 bases, and 13 bases separated the two germline ends. Germline V gene sequence: CDR1 LGHNA, CDR2 YSLEER. The CDR3: CASSQDIPGFGYTF. The CDR3 DNA sequence: TGCGCCAGCAGCCAAGATATCCCAGGGTTCGGCTACACCTTC.

The chain recombines TRBV18 with TRBJ2-2; no firm D call. V shed 6 bases and J shed 8 bases, with 10 bases lying between them. The CDR3 loop spans 12 amino acids. The germline V gene has CDR1 KGHSH and CDR2 LQKENI. The CDR3, as DNA: TGTGCCAGCTCTCCGAGTAGAGGGGAGCTGTTTTTT. This sequence encodes CASSPSRGELFF.

The J gene is TRBJ2-7, the V gene TRBV27; D might be TRBD2 (6 bases). CDR3 length equals 18 residues. Trimming cost V 0 bases and J 4 bases, with 22 bases left between them. Germline V gives CDR1 MNHEY, CDR2 SMNVEV (reference sequence). CDR3 bases: TGTGCCAGCAGTTTATCCTTCGGAGGGGCCTTTATAGAGTACGAGCAGTACTTC. Translation gives CASSLSFGGAFIEYEQYF.

The V and J genes are TRBV7-9 and TRBJ1-2; D is uncertain. Trimming shortened V by 1 base and J by 4 bases, and 10 bases separated the two germline ends. CDR1 SEHNR and CDR2 FQNEAQ come from the germline V gene (reference sequence). The CDR3 has 14 amino acids. Written as DNA, the CDR3 is TGTGCCAGCAGCTTAGACGAGGGTTTCTATGGCTACACCTTC. This encodes CASSLDEGFYGYTF.

Written as DNA, the CDR3 is TGTGCCAGCCGCTCCGCGGCGGGGGGGCGGGGGCGCAATCAGCCCCAGCATTTT. It is translated as CASRSAAGGRGRNQPQHF. The chain links TRBV5-8 to TRBJ1-5, with TRBD1 as a possible D gene (6 bases). V lost 7 bases to trimming and J lost 2 bases, with 25 bases between them. Per the germline V gene, CDR1 is SGHTS and CDR2 is YDEGEE. The CDR3 runs 18 residues.

The J gene is TRBJ2-1, the V gene TRBV7-2, with TRBD2 matching 7 bases. Germline CDR1 is SGHTA and CDR2 is FQGNSA. V was clipped by 4 bases and J by 8 bases; unmatched bases: 5. The CDR3 runs to 13 residues. The CDR3 reads CASSSEAGYEQFF. The CDR3 region has the DNA TGTGCCAGCAGCTCGGAAGCGGGGTATGAGCAGTTCTTC.

The rearrangement joins TRBV7-2 to TRBJ1-2; the D is unclear. CDR1 SGHTA and CDR2 FQGNSA come from the germline V gene. V lost 0 bases and J 4 bases, leaving 12 bases between the germline ends. This CDR3 contains 15 residues. In nucleotides, the CDR3 is TGTGCCAGCAGCTTAGCCCCGGGATCCTCCTATGGCTACACCTTC. Protein: CASSLAPGSSYGYTF. Variable domain in full (rest from reference TRBV7-2 and TRBJ1-2): GAGVSQSPSNKVTEKGKDVELRCDPISGHTALYWYRQSLGQGLEFLIYFQGNSAPDKSGLPSDRFSAERTGGSVSTLTIQRTQQEDSAVYLCASSLAPGSSYGYTFGSGTRLTVV.

This clone was detected only a few times. This CDR3 is CASSQNRERAEAFF. In nucleotides, the CDR3 is TGTGCCAGCAGCCAAAACAGGGAACGGGCTGAAGCTTTCTTT. The V call is TRBV3-1 (or the pseudogene TRBV3-2), the J call TRBJ1-1, with a possible D match to TRBD1 (6 bases). Germline V gene lookup returns CDR1 LGHDT and CDR2 YNNKEL (reference sequence). The CDR3 is made up of 14 amino acids. V lost 2 bases and J 6 bases, leaving 13 bases between the germline ends.

As for this clone: At one boundary the junction diverges from the germline segment, which might be a read error. The rearrangement uses TRBV7-7 and TRBJ1-4; TRBD1 agrees at 8 bases. The CDR3 covers 16 residues. Germline V gives CDR1 SSHAT, CDR2 FNYEAQ (reference sequence). As DNA, the CDR3 is TGTGCTAGCAGCTTGGGGCAAGACAGGGGCGGTGAAAAACTGTTTTTT. Protein: CASSLGQDRGGEKLFF.

The chain combines TRBV5-4 with TRBJ1-1; the D is unclear. Germline V gene data show CDR1 as SGHNT and CDR2 as YYREEE (reference sequence). Between the trimmed V and J ends, which lost 3 bases and 2 bases, there was a span of 11 bases. The CDR3 totals 14 residues. DNA for the CDR3: TGTGCCAGCAGCTCGGGAGGGATAAACACTGAAGCTTTCTTT. This encodes CASSSGGINTEAFF.

This clone was observed a handful of times. The chain carries TRBV27 and TRBJ1-2; D is possibly TRBD1 (5 bases). The CDR3 spans 14 residues. Germline V gene data show CDR1 as MNHEY and CDR2 as SMNVEV (reference sequence). V lost 9 bases and J 4 bases, leaving 18 bases between the germline ends. The CDR3 DNA reads TGTGCCAGTTCGCCCTCTACAGGTTTCTATGGCTACACCTTC. This translates into CASSPSTGFYGYTF.

The rearrangement links TRBV24-1 to TRBJ1-2; D is perhaps TRBD1 (5 bases). Germline V lookup: CDR1 KGHDR, CDR2 SFDVKD. V lost 1 base and J lost 5, with 22 bases in between. The CDR3 extends over 18 amino acids. The CDR3 is CATSDLARALKLKYGYTF. In DNA, the CDR3 is TGTGCCACCAGTGATTTAGCCAGGGCCCTAAAATTAAAGTATGGCTACACCTTC.

The V gene is TRBV18, the J gene TRBJ2-7; 7 nucleotides align to TRBD1. Germline trimming cut 2 bases from V and 0 bases from J; bases unmatched to any gene: 7. The CDR3 has 16 residues. Germline V gives CDR1 KGHSH, CDR2 LQKENI. CDR3 sequence: CASSPGPGQSSYEQYF. The DNA of the CDR3 is TGTGCCAGCTCACCAGGGCCGGGACAGAGCTCCTACGAGCAGTACTTC.